These 27 T cell receptor beta chains were sequenced from one sample in a study of T cell repertoires in cytomegalovirus infection. TCRdb fed the reads into MiXCR, producing one record per CDR3 protein. This table has approximately 340,000 distinct CDR3 sequences, about 28% appearing once. These receptors have no identified antigens. The sample was cultured PBMCs, taken from culture after CMV antigen stimulation. All receptors come from a human donor in good health (CMV status not recorded). Some clones in this sample may be carry-over from other donors' samples.

This chain uses TRBV2 with TRBJ1-5; no clear D. The germline V and J ends were trimmed by 1 base and 0 bases, with 7 bases remaining between them. The CDR3 is made up of 15 amino acids. Germline V CDR1 and CDR2: SNHLY, FYNNEI. CDR3 sequence: CASSEGRNSNQPQHF. The DNA of the CDR3 is TGTGCCAGCAGTGAAGGAAGAAATAGCAATCAGCCCCAGCATTTT.

This clonotype has ten or more counts. V is TRBV11-2 and J is TRBJ1-2, with TRBD1 matching over 8 bases. The junction had 13 bases not matched to a gene; V was cut back by 6 bases and J by 4 bases. The CDR3 contains 16 residues. Germline V gives CDR1 SGHAT, CDR2 FQNNGV. DNA of the CDR3: TGTGCCAGCAGTTTCCCTGAGACAGGGGAGGGCTATGGCTACACCTTC. Translation gives CASSFPETGEGYGYTF.

The chain joins TRBV5-1 to TRBJ2-1; unclear D gene. The CDR3 has 14 residues. Trimming pared 4 bases from V and 3 bases from J, leaving 11 bases between. CDR1 SGHRS and CDR2 YFSETQ come from the germline V gene. CDR3 sequence reads: CASSPDPNYNEQFF. CDR3 bases: TGCGCCAGCAGCCCCGACCCTAACTACAATGAGCAGTTCTTC.

This clonotype was recorded only once. V is TRBV23-1 and J is TRBJ1-5; D is undetermined. TRBV23-1 is an ORF; its function is uncertain. The CDR3 has 14 amino acids. V lost 4 bases, J lost 0 bases, and 7 bases lay in between. For the CDR3, the DNA is TGCGCCAGCAGTCTTCGGTATAGCAATCAGCCCCAGCATTTT. The encoded protein is CASSLRYSNQPQHF.

This sequence joins TRBV5-4 and TRBJ2-1; no clear D. V lost 1 base and J 13 bases, leaving 15 bases between the germline ends. This CDR3 is built from 13 residues. Germline CDR1 and CDR2: SGHNT and YYREEE (reference sequence). CDR3 nucleotide sequence: TGTGCCAGCAGCTTGACACCGGACGGAAACCAGTTCTTC. Its protein is CASSLTPDGNQFF.

The chain uses TRBV7-6 and TRBJ2-2; 12 bases line up with TRBD2. V lost 6 bases, J lost 7 bases, and 9 bases stayed unmatched. The length of the CDR3 is 16 residues. CDR1 SGHVS and CDR2 FNYEAQ come from the germline V gene. CDR3 region: CASRHRLAGERGELFF. CDR3 in DNA: TGTGCCAGCAGACATAGACTAGCGGGAGAACGCGGGGAGCTGTTTTTT. The full variable domain, in which reference TRBV7-6 and TRBJ2-2 provide the parts outside the CDR3, is GAGVSQSPRYKVTKRGQDVALRCDPISGHVSLYWYRQALGQGPEFLTYFNYEAQQDKSGLPNDRFSAERPEGSISTLTIQRTEQRDSAMYRCASRHRLAGERGELFFGEGSRLTVL.

V and J are TRBV29-1 and TRBJ1-4; D is unclear. Germline CDR1 and CDR2: SQVTM and ANQGSEA. The CDR3 totals 13 residues. V dropped 2 bases and J dropped 8 bases, with 12 bases sitting between them. CDR3 protein: CSVESSRGEKLFF. The CDR3 DNA follows: TGCAGCGTTGAATCTTCTCGAGGGGAAAAACTGTTTTTT.

This clonotype appeared a few times. The J gene is TRBJ2-4, the V gene TRBV12-3 or TRBV12-4; a weak D match, TRBD2 (6 bases). The V end lost 4 bases, the J end lost 0 bases, and 25 bases lay between the germline ends. This CDR3 is 20 amino acids long. The CDR3: CASSSARGSGAILAKNIQYF. The CDR3 DNA sequence: TGTGCCAGCAGTTCCGCCCGGGGTAGCGGAGCTATACTAGCCAAAAACATTCAGTACTTC.

This clonotype was seen only a few times. The chain combines TRBV12-3 or TRBV12-4 with TRBJ1-6; D call uncertain. Trimming pared 3 bases from V and 4 bases from J, leaving 10 bases between. The CDR3 spans 15 residues. The CDR3 loop reads CASSLQRVYNSPLHF. The CDR3, as DNA: TGTGCCAGCAGTTTGCAACGGGTGTATAATTCACCCCTCCACTTT.

This clonotype was detected many times. The rearrangement uses TRBV11-2 and TRBJ2-1; TRBD1 matches at 10 bases. Trimming took 5 bases from V and 10 from J; bases not matched to a gene: 11. This CDR3 is 15 amino acids long. The V gene's germline CDR1 is SGHAT and CDR2 FQNNGV. CDR3: CASSNRDRGLHEQFF. The DNA for the CDR3 is TGTGCCAGCAGCAACCGGGACAGGGGCCTGCACGAGCAGTTCTTC. Supplemented by reference TRBV11-2 and TRBJ2-1, the full variable domain reads EAGVAQSPRYKIIEKRQSVAFWCNPISGHATLYWYQQILGQGPKLLIQFQNNGVVDDSQLPKDRFSAERLKGVDSTLKIQPAKLEDSAVYLCASSNRDRGLHEQFFGPGTRLTVL.

CDR3 region: CASTFGTTGELFF. The CDR3 DNA sequence: TGTGCCAGCACCTTCGGGACTACCGGGGAGCTGTTTTTT. The chain uses TRBV28 and TRBJ2-2; the D gene is possibly TRBD2 (6 bases). Germline CDR1 reads MDHEN; CDR2 reads SYDVKM. The CDR3 sequence is 13 residues long. The V end was cut by 7 bases, the J end by 5 bases, with 11 bases between.

The gene calls are TRBV11-1 and TRBJ2-5; the D gene is possibly TRBD1 (6 bases). Deletions cut 4 bases from V and 5 bases from J, with 20 bases between. The CDR3 is 16 amino acids. CDR1 SGHAT and CDR2 FQDESV come from the germline V gene (reference sequence). This chain's CDR3 is CASSSEGSVRGETQYF. In nucleotides, the CDR3 is TGTGCCAGCAGCTCCGAGGGTAGCGTGAGGGGGGAGACCCAGTACTTC.

The rearrangement uses TRBV11-3 and TRBJ2-1; TRBD2 aligns across 11 bases. The CDR3 has 15 residues. V dropped 1 base and J dropped 8; count of bases not matched to a gene: 4. CDR1 SGHNT and CDR2 YENEEA come from the germline V gene. CDR3 bases: TGTGCCAGCAGCTTAGCCCCACTAGCGGGAGATGAGCAGTTCTTC. It encodes CASSLAPLAGDEQFF.

The chain has TRBV6-1 and TRBJ2-7, with 7 bases that match TRBD1. Per germline, CDR1 MNHNS and CDR2 SASEGT. The CDR3 sequence is 17 residues long. V was clipped by 5 bases and J by 0 bases; unmatched bases: 13. DNA for the CDR3: TGTGCCAGCAGTTACCCAAAAGGGACAGCGAACTCCTACGAGCAGTACTTC. Residues: CASSYPKGTANSYEQYF.

J is TRBJ2-7 and V is TRBV7-6; D not certain. V gave up 5 bases and J gave up 0 bases, with 14 bases separating them. This CDR3 spans 15 amino acids. The germline V gene encodes CDR1 SGHVS and CDR2 FNYEAQ. The CDR3 DNA reads TGTGCCAGCAGCCTCCGCGACACGTACTCCTACGAGCAGTACTTC. Translating it yields CASSLRDTYSYEQYF.

This clonotype occurred a few times. The chain uses TRBV7-2 and TRBJ1-3; no firm D call. The CDR3 contains 14 residues. Germline-derived CDR1 and CDR2 are SGHTA and FQGNSA. The ends were cut back, 1 base at V and 2 bases at J, with 6 bases in the middle. For the CDR3, the DNA is TGTGCCAGCAGCTTAGTAGGTACTGGAAACACCATATATTTT. Its protein product is CASSLVGTGNTIYF.

This clonotype has more than one count but fewer than ten. The V call is TRBV10-3, the J call TRBJ2-7, with 13 positions matching TRBD2. In germline, CDR1 is ENHRY, CDR2 SYGVKD. The trim removed 6 bases at V and 5 bases at J, leaving 7 bases unmatched. The CDR3 runs 15 residues. The CDR3 is CAIRKTSGGSNEQYF. Written as DNA, the CDR3 is TGTGCCATCAGGAAGACTAGCGGGGGGTCCAACGAGCAGTACTTC.

The rearrangement links TRBV19 to TRBJ1-2; 8 bases line up with TRBD1. With V trimmed by 4 bases and J by 4 bases, 11 bases remained unmatched. Germline CDR1 reads LNHDA; CDR2 reads SQIVND (reference sequence). The CDR3 loop spans 16 amino acids. In DNA form, the CDR3 reads TGTGCCAGTAGTACCTGGACAGGGACAATACTCTATGGCTACACCTTC. It is translated as CASSTWTGTILYGYTF.

A few counts support this clonotype. V is TRBV28 and J is TRBJ2-5, with TRBD2 as a possible D gene (6 bases). The CDR3 runs 13 residues. CDR1 MDHEN and CDR2 SYDVKM come from the germline V gene. The V gene lost 7 bases and the J gene lost 1 base, with 10 bases spanning the gap. The CDR3 region is CASNGGLQETQYF. The DNA of the CDR3 is TGTGCCAGCAATGGGGGACTCCAAGAGACCCAGTACTTC.

The table lists this clonotype with a few counts. The chain combines TRBV28 with TRBJ2-1, with TRBD2 matching 11 bases. After removal of 6 bases from V and 5 bases from J, the junction contained 3 bases not matched to a gene. CDR1 and CDR2 from the germline V gene are MDHEN and SYDVKM. This CDR3 region has 14 residues. Here the CDR3 DNA reads TGTGCCAGCAGAATACTAGCGGGAGACAATGAGCAGTTCTTC. The encoded protein is CASRILAGDNEQFF.

There are a few counts of this clonotype. The gene calls are TRBV4-1 and TRBJ1-1, with TRBD1 identical over 9 bases. J lost 11 bases, V lost 0 bases, and 1 base had no gene match. Germline loops: CDR1 MGHRA, CDR2 YSYEKL. CDR3 size: 12 residues. The CDR3 protein is CASSQDDRGAFF. The CDR3 DNA is TGCGCCAGCAGCCAAGACGACAGGGGGGCTTTCTTT.

The chain uses TRBV12-3 or TRBV12-4 and TRBJ2-2, with 9 bases identical to TRBD1. V shed 6 bases and J 6 bases; nucleotides not matched to a gene: 8. CDR3 length: 15 amino acids. The chain's CDR3 is CASRGTGIIPGELFF. CDR3 nucleotides: TGTGCCAGCAGGGGGACAGGGATTATTCCCGGGGAGCTGTTTTTT.

This clonotype was detected only a few times. At one end the junction does not follow the germline gene, possibly because of a read error. The genes are TRBV5-1 and TRBJ2-7; 10 nucleotides align to TRBD1. This CDR3 has 14 residues. CDR1 and CDR2 from the germline V gene are SGHRS and YFSETQ. Written as DNA, the CDR3 is TGCGCCAGCAGCCGGACCGGGACAGGGGACCCCTACCACTTC. It codes for CASSRTGTGDPYHF.

In this sample, this clonotype turned up a few times. This chain's CDR3 is CASSEARLAGLRTDTQYF. DNA for the CDR3: TGTGCCAGCAGTGAAGCGAGGCTAGCGGGATTAAGGACAGATACGCAGTATTTT. J is TRBJ2-3 and V is TRBV2, with 9 bases that match TRBD2. This CDR3 spans 18 amino acids. Trimming at V came to 0 bases and at J to 3 bases, leaving 10 bases not matched to a gene. Germline V gives CDR1 SNHLY, CDR2 FYNNEI.

This chain connects TRBV18 to TRBJ2-3, with 8 bases lining up with TRBD2. CDR3 length: 16 residues. Losses at the gene ends were 3 bases for V and 1 base for J; bases not matched to a gene: 6. The V gene's germline CDR1 is KGHSH and CDR2 LQKENI. This CDR3 reads CASSPKTSVGTDTQYF. CDR3 DNA: TGTGCCAGCTCACCCAAGACTAGCGTTGGCACAGATACGCAGTATTTT.

V is TRBV4-2 and J is TRBJ1-5, with a weak D call TRBD1 (5 bases). The germline CDR1 and CDR2 sequences are LGHNA and YNFKEQ. The CDR3 extends over 17 amino acids. The V and J ends lost 0 bases and 3 bases respectively, with 15 bases between them. CDR3 in amino acids: CASSQENRRGFNQPQHF. In nucleotides, the CDR3 is TGTGCCAGCAGCCAAGAAAATAGGAGGGGTTTCAATCAGCCCCAGCATTTT.

This CDR3 reads CASGAQREKLFF. The CDR3 DNA sequence: TGTGCCAGCGGGGCCCAGCGGGAAAAACTGTTTTTT. The rearrangement links TRBV6-2 or TRBV6-3 to TRBJ1-4; perhaps TRBD1 as D (5 bases). Germline lookup yields CDR1 MNHEY and CDR2 SVGEGT. The V end lost 8 bases, the J end lost 8 bases, and 12 bases lay between the germline ends. The CDR3 is 12 residues long.